This T cell receptor (beta chain) emerged from a study of cytomegalovirus exposure and HLA in healthy donors. Trimming left V 0 bases short and J 6 bases short, with 6 bases between. CDR1 and CDR2 from the germline V gene are KGHSH and LQKENI. This CDR3 comprises 13 residues. Researchers ran the PCR with 60 Vbeta and 13 Jbeta primers. TCRdb's copy holds only in-frame clones and misses some; the assay was immunoSEQ multiplex PCR. The sample data list fewer than 100,000 clones. The V gene is TRBV18, the J gene TRBJ2-1, with D unclear. The sequencing sample was made of PBMCs. The TCR sequence derives from a man aged 45-65 years in good health and CMV-seronegative. CDR3 sequence reads: CASSPPSVNEQFF. CDR3 bases: TGTGCCAGCTCACCACCGAGCGTCAATGAGCAGTTCTTC.